The 3 T cell receptor beta chains listed next were all sequenced from one sample in a study of PD-L1 blockade in urothelial cancer. Method: immunoSEQ multiplex PCR; TCRdb's copy keeps in-frame clones and lacks some. The sample holds under 35,000 clones, approximately 86% seen once. This sample comprised PBMCs, obtained around atezolizumab (anti-PD-L1) treatment. These receptor sequences come from a man aged 50 to 59 with urothelial cancer.

CDR3 bases: TGCGCCAGCAGCTTGATCTCGGCGGCAGGGTTTACGGATACGCAGTATTTT. It translates to CASSLISAAGFTDTQYF. The gene calls are TRBV5-1 and TRBJ2-3, with D perhaps TRBD1 (5 bases). The V gene's germline CDR1 is SGHRS and CDR2 YFSETQ. The germline V and J ends were trimmed by 1 base and 6 bases, with 21 bases remaining between them. The CDR3 sequence is 17 residues long.

The rearrangement links TRBV5-4 to TRBJ2-1; 13 bases are a match to TRBD2. V gave up 4 bases and J gave up 6 bases; unmatched junction bases: 10. Looked up from germline, CDR1 is SGHNT and CDR2 is YYREEE (reference sequence). The CDR3 has 17 residues. CDR3 coding DNA: TGTGCCAGCAGCCCCGAACTACTAGCGGGAGGGACCAATGAGCAGTTCTTC. It is translated as CASSPELLAGGTNEQFF.

The genes are TRBV6-5 and TRBJ2-2, with TRBD2 as a possible D gene (5 bases). This CDR3 region has 15 residues. V dropped 6 bases and J dropped 3 bases, with 14 bases sitting between them. The germline V gene encodes CDR1 MNHEY and CDR2 SVGAGI. The CDR3 DNA reads as TGTGCCAGCAGACGAGGGAAACCGTACACCGGGGAGCTGTTTTTT. Translation gives CASRRGKPYTGELFF.